This TCR beta chain derives from a study of human T cells and chemical hapten exposure. Time point noted: patch test 2, 6 weeks after DPC sensitization. Treatment specified: therapeutic diphenylcyclopropenone sensitization with weekly scalp DPC. This clonotype occurred a few times. The antigen is not known. One entry per CDR3 protein, called by TCRdb with MiXCR from the RACE reads. The repertoire consists of 110,000 to 150,000 distinct CDR3 sequences, with around 11% occurring once and the leading ten covering around 1.4%. V was pared by 6 bases and J by 2 bases, with 6 bases of the junction left unmatched. Germline V gene sequence: CDR1 ENHRY, CDR2 SYGVKD. The CDR3 length is 15 residues. Study-wide findings and caveats: There was alopecia in the donors, so their immune response may differ from that of healthy people.

The gene calls are TRBV10-3 and TRBJ2-5, with 10 bases lining up with TRBD2. This specimen was whole blood, taken in connection with sensitization to the hapten diphenylcyclopropenone (DPC). This TCR was sampled from a woman aged 45-59 years with alopecia areata. Some clones in this sample may be carry-over from other donors' samples. CDR3 nucleotide sequence: TGTGCCATCAGCTCACTAGCGGGACTTCAAGAGACCCAGTACTTC. Translated: CAISSLAGLQETQYF.